The clone carrying this T cell receptor (beta chain) was found once. Its antigen is still unknown. The identical CDR3 is also encoded by other nucleotide sequences in the sample. The data derive from a study of shared clonotypes between healthy human individuals. Using immunoSEQ multiplex PCR, the repertoire was profiled, and TCRdb retains in-frame clones only, with some absent. The data contain under 750,000 clones, approximately 72% of them singletons. V was clipped by 3 bases and J by 1 base, with 12 bases between them. The CDR3 spans 15 residues. Germline V gene data show CDR1 as SGDLS and CDR2 as YYNGEE. Study-level points and caveats: Unshared clonotypes carried lower generation probabilities than those common to all four donors. Naive subsets generally had larger estimated richness than memory subsets.

Adults of Caucasian background living in Nashville, Tennessee made up all donors. The clonotype originates from a woman between 25 and 40 years old in good health. V is TRBV9 and J is TRBJ2-3; D unresolved. The specimen sequenced was memory CD4+ T cells sorted from blood. The sample's subset: CD45RA-negative fraction. As DNA, the CDR3 is TGTGCCAGCAGCGCCCTAGGTGGGGGCACAGATACGCAGTATTTT. Its translation is CASSALGGGTDTQYF.